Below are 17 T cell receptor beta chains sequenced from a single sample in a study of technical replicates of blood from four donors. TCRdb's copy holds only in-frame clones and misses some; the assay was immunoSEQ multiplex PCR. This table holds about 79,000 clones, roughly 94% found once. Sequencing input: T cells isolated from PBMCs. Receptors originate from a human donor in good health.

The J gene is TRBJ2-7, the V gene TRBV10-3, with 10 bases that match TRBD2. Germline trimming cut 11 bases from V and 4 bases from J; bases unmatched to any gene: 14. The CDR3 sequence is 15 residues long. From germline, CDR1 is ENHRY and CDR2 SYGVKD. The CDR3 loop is CAVGSGGLRSYEQYF. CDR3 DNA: TGTGCCGTCGGTAGCGGGGGGCTACGATCGTACGAGCAGTACTTC.

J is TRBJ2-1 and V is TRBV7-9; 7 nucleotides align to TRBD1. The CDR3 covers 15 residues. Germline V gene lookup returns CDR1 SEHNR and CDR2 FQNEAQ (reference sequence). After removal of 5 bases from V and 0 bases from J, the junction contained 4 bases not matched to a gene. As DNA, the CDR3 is TGTGCCAGCAGCCCGGCAGGGGGCTCCTACAATGAGCAGTTCTTC. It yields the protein CASSPAGGSYNEQFF.

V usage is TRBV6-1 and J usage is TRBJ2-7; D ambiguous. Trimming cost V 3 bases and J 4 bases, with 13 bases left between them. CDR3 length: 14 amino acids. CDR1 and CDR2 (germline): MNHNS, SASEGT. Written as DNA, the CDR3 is TGTGCCAGCAGTGAGAACAGAATAACATACGAGCAGTACTTC. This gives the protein CASSENRITYEQYF.

The CDR3 DNA reads TGCGCCAGCAGCTTGGCCCCGGGACAGGGATCCTACGAGCAGTACTTC. Residues: CASSLAPGQGSYEQYF. The chain links TRBV5-1 to TRBJ2-7; 9 positions match TRBD1. The germline V gene encodes CDR1 SGHRS and CDR2 YFSETQ. The CDR3 is 16 amino acids. J lost 1 base, V lost 0 bases, and 5 bases had no gene match.

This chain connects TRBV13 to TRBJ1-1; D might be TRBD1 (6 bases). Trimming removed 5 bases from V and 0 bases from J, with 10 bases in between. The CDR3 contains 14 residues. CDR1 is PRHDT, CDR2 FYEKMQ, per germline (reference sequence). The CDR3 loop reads CASSEGQLNTEAFF. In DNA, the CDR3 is TGTGCCAGCAGCGAAGGACAGCTGAACACTGAAGCTTTCTTT.

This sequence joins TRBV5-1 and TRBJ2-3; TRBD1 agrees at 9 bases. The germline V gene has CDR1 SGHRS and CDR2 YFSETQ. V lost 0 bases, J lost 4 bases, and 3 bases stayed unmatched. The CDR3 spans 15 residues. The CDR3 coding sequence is TGCGCCAGCAGCTTGGGAGACAGGGGGTCAGATACGCAGTATTTT. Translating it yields CASSLGDRGSDTQYF.

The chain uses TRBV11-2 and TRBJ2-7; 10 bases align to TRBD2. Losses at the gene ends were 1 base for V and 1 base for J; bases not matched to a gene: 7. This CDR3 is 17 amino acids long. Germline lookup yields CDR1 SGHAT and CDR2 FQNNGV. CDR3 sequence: CASSLVQRGGPSYEQYF. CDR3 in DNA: TGTGCCAGCAGCTTAGTACAGCGGGGGGGCCCTTCCTACGAGCAGTACTTC. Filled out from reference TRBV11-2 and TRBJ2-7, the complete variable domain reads EAGVAQSPRYKIIEKRQSVAFWCNPISGHATLYWYQQILGQGPKLLIQFQNNGVVDDSQLPKDRFSAERLKGVDSTLKIQPAKLEDSAVYLCASSLVQRGGPSYEQYFGPGTRLTVT.

The chain's CDR3 is CASSVNQGAGGNTIYF. The CDR3 coding sequence is TGTGCCAGCAGTGTTAATCAGGGGGCAGGAGGAAACACCATATATTTT. The rearrangement joins TRBV28 to TRBJ1-3; 8 bases are shared with TRBD1. The CDR3 totals 16 residues. The V segment lost 5 bases and the J segment 4 bases; nucleotides outside the gene matches: 10. The germline V gene encodes CDR1 MDHEN and CDR2 SYDVKM.

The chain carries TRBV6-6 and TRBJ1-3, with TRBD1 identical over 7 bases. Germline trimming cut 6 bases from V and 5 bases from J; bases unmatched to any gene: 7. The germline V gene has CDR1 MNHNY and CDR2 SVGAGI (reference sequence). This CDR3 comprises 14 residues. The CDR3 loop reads CASSGTEGRNTIYF. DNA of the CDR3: TGTGCCAGCAGCGGGACAGAGGGACGAAACACCATATATTTT.

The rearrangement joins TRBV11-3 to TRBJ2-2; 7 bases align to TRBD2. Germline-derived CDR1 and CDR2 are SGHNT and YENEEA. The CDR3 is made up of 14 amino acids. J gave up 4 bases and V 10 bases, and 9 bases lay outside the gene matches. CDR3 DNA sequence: TGTGCCACTTCCCGGGACTATATCACCGGGGAGCTGTTTTTT. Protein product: CATSRDYITGELFF.

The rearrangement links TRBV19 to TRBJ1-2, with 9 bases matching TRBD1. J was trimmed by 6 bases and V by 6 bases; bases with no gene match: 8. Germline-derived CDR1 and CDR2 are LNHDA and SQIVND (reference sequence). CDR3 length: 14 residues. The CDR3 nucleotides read TGTGCCAGTAGATCAGGACAGGGGAGGGATGGCTACACCTTC. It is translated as CASRSGQGRDGYTF.

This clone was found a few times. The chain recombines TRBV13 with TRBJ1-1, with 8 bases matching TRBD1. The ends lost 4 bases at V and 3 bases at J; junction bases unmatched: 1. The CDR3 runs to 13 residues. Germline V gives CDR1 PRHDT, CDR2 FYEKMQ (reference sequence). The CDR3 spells CASSSRGHTEAFF. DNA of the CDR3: TGTGCCAGCAGCTCCAGGGGGCACACTGAAGCTTTCTTT.

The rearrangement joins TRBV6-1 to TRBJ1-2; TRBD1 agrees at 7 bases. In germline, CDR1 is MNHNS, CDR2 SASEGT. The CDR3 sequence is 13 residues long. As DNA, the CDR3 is TGTGCGGAAGGGGGCGCGCTCGGGGATGGCTACACCTTC. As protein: CAEGGALGDGYTF.

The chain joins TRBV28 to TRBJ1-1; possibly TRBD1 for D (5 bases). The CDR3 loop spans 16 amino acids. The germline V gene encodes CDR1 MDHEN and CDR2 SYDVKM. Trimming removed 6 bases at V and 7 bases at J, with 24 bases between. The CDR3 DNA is TGTGCCAGCAGATCCTTTCAGGGAGGGGAACACGGTGAAGCTTTCTTT. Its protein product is CASRSFQGGEHGEAFF. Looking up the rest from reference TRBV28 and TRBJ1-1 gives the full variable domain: DVKVTQSSRYLVKRTGEKVFLECVQDMDHENMFWYRQDPGLGLRLIYFSYDVKMKEKGDIPEGYSVSREKKERFSLILESASTNQTSMYLCASRSFQGGEHGEAFFGQGTRLTVV.

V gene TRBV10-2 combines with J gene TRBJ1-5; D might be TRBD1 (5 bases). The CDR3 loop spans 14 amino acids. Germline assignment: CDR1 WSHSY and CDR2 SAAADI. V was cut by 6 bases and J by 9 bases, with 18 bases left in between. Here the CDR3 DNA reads TGCGCCAGCAGCCCCCCAGGGCCTCGACGGCCCCAGCATTTT. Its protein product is CASSPPGPRRPQHF.

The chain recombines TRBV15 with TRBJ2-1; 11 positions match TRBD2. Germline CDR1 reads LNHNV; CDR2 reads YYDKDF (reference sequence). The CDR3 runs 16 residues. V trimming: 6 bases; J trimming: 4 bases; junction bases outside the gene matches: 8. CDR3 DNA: TGTGCCACCAGGACGACTAGCGGGATTCGATACAATGAGCAGTTCTTC. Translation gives CATRTTSGIRYNEQFF.

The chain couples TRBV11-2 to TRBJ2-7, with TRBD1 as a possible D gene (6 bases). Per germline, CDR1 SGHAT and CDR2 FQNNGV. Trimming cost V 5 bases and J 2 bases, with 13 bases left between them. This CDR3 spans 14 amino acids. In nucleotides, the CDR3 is TGTGCCAGCAGCCGCCGGGACATCGCCTACGAGCAGTACTTC. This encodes CASSRRDIAYEQYF.